This is a list of T cell receptor beta chains from one sample in a study of spatial heterogeneity in lung cancer. TCRdb analysed the 5' RACE reads with MiXCR anew, one entry per CDR3 protein. The data show tens of thousands of distinct CDR3 sequences, 4.6% seen once. This specimen was PBMCs, taken at surgery. These receptors all stem from a male donor with early-stage non-small cell lung cancer. The CDR3 runs from the conserved cysteine through the conserved F or W. Each record gives: J gene, D gene, V gene, clone size, CDR3 protein, CDR3 DNA. D genes are given only for firm matches. Clone sizes are given selectively: once, few, many, or a class where the clone is expanded.

j_call: TRBJ1-3
d_call: .
v_call: TRBV7-2
clone_size: many
cdr3_aa: CASSSRLFSGNTIYF
cdr3_nt: TGTGCCAGCAGCTCCAGACTCTTCTCTGGAAACACCATATATTTT

j_call: TRBJ1-5
d_call: TRBD1
v_call: TRBV19
clone_size: many
cdr3_aa: CASSSTGQGRNQPQHF
cdr3_nt: TGTGCCAGTAGTTCTACTGGACAGGGGAGGAATCAGCCCCAGCATTTT

j_call: TRBJ2-1
d_call: .
v_call: TRBV18
clone_size: many
cdr3_aa: CASSPRRGFGTNEQFF
cdr3_nt: TGTGCCAGCTCACCCCGAAGGGGGTTCGGTACAAATGAGCAGTTCTTC

j_call: TRBJ2-3
d_call: TRBD2
v_call: TRBV11-2
clone_size: .
cdr3_aa: CASSLGVAGSGTDTQYF
cdr3_nt: TGTGCCAGCAGCTTAGGGGTAGCGGGGAGCGGCACAGATACGCAGTATTTT

j_call: TRBJ2-7
d_call: TRBD2
v_call: TRBV4-2
clone_size: many
cdr3_aa: CASSNPGLAGGEQYF
cdr3_nt: TGTGCCAGCAGTAACCCGGGACTAGCGGGAGGCGAGCAGTACTTC

j_call: TRBJ2-1
d_call: .
v_call: TRBV9
clone_size: many
cdr3_aa: CASSAEREQFF
cdr3_nt: TGTGCCAGCAGCGCGGAGAGGGAGCAGTTCTTC

j_call: TRBJ1-1
d_call: .
v_call: TRBV7-2
clone_size: many
cdr3_aa: CASSLVVTDTEAFF
cdr3_nt: TGTGCCAGCAGCTTAGTAGTGACAGACACTGAAGCTTTCTTT

j_call: TRBJ2-1
d_call: TRBD1
v_call: TRBV6-2/TRBV6-3
clone_size: many
cdr3_aa: CASSSDRQGWYNEQFF
cdr3_nt: TGTGCCAGCAGTTCCGACCGACAGGGGTGGTACAATGAGCAGTTCTTC

j_call: TRBJ2-1
d_call: .
v_call: TRBV5-1
clone_size: many
cdr3_aa: CASSWGPGGEQFF
cdr3_nt: TGCGCCAGCAGCTGGGGCCCTGGGGGAGAACAGTTCTTC

j_call: TRBJ2-5
d_call: .
v_call: TRBV12-3/TRBV12-4
clone_size: once
cdr3_aa: CASSFRLETQYF
cdr3_nt: TGTGCCAGCAGTTTTAGGCTAGAGACCCAGTACTTC

j_call: TRBJ1-5
d_call: .
v_call: TRBV29-1
clone_size: many
cdr3_aa: CSVEVTEGQPQHF
cdr3_nt: TGCAGCGTTGAAGTCACGGAAGGTCAGCCCCAGCATTTT

j_call: TRBJ2-7
d_call: .
v_call: TRBV25-1
clone_size: .
cdr3_aa: CASSEISGVYEQYF
cdr3_nt: TGTGCCAGCAGTGAGATAAGCGGTGTCTACGAGCAGTACTTC

j_call: TRBJ2-6
d_call: .
v_call: TRBV20-1
clone_size: many
cdr3_aa: CSGQGLRGANVLTF
cdr3_nt: TGCAGTGGGCAGGGGCTAAGAGGGGCCAACGTCCTGACTTTC

j_call: TRBJ1-4
d_call: .
v_call: TRBV5-1
clone_size: many
cdr3_aa: CASSPGGASNEKLFF
cdr3_nt: TGCGCCAGCAGCCCCGGGGGCGCCTCTAATGAAAAACTGTTTTTT

j_call: TRBJ1-1
d_call: .
v_call: TRBV7-8
clone_size: many
cdr3_aa: CASSLGGGGTEAFF
cdr3_nt: TGTGCCAGCAGCTTAGGCGGGGGGGGCACTGAAGCTTTCTTT